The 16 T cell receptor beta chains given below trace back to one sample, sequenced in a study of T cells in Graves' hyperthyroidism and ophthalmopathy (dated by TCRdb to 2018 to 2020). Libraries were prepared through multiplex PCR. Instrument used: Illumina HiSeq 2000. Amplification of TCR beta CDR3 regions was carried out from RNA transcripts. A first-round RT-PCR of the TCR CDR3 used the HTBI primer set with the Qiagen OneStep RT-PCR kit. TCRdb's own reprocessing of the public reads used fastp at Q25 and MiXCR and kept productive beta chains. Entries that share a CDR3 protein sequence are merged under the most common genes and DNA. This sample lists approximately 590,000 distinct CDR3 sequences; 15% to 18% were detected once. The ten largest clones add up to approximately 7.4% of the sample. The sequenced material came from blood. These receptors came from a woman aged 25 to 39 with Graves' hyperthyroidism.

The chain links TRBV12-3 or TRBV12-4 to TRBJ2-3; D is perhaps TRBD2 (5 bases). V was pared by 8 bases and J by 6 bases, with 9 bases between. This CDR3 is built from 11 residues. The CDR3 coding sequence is TGTGCCAGCCTGGGCGGGGATACGCAGTATTTT. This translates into CASLGGDTQYF.

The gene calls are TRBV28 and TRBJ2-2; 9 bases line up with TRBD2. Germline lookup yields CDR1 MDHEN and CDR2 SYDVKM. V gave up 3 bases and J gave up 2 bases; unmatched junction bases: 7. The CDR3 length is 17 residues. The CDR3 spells CASSFHLAGINTGELFF. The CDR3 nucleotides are TGTGCCAGCAGTTTTCACCTAGCGGGAATCAACACCGGGGAGCTGTTTTTT.

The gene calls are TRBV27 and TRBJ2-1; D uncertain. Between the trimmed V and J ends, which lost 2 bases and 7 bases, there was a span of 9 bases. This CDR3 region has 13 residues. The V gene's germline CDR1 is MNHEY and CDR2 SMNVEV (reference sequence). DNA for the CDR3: TGTGCCAGCAGTTTACGTGTAAGTAATGAGCAGTTCTTC. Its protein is CASSLRVSNEQFF.

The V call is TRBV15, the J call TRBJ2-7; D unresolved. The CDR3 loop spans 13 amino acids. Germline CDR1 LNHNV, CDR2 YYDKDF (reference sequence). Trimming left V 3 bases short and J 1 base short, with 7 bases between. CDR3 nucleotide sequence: TGTGCCACCAGCAGGGAATGGTCCTACGAGCAGTACTTC. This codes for CATSREWSYEQYF.

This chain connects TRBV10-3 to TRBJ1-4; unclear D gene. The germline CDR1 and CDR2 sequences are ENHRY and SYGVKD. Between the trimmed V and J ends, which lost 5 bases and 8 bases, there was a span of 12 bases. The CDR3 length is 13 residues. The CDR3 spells CAISRSPEEKLFF. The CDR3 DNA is TGTGCCATCAGTCGAAGTCCGGAGGAAAAACTGTTTTTT.

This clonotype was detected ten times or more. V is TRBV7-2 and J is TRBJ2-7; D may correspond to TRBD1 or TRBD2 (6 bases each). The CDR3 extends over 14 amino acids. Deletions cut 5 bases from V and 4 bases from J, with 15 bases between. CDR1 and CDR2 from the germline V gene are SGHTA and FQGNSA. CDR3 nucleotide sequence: TGTGCCAGCAGCAAGGGGGGTGAAGGGTACGAGCAGTACTTC. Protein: CASSKGGEGYEQYF.

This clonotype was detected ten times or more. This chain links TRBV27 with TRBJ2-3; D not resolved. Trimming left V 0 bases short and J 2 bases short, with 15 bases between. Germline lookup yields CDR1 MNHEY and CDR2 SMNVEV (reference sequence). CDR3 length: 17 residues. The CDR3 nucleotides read TGTGCCAGCAGTTTATCGAACAGTGGCTACTACACAGATACGCAGTATTTT. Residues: CASSLSNSGYYTDTQYF.

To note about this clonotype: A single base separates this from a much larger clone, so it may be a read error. CDR3 protein: CSAVAGGGARYTF. The CDR3, as DNA: TGCAGTGCTGTGGCTGGGGGGGGTGCGCGCTACACCTTC. This sequence joins TRBV20-1 and TRBJ1-2; D is perhaps TRBD1 (5 bases). The germline V gene encodes CDR1 DFQATT and CDR2 SNEGSKA (reference sequence). This CDR3 is built from 13 residues. With 5 bases removed from V and 9 bases from J, the gap between germline ends came to 19 bases.

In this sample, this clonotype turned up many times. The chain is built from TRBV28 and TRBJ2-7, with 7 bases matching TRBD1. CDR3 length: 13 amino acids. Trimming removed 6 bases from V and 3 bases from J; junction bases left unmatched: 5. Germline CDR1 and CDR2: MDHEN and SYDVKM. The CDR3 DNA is TGTGCCAGCAGGGGACAGACAAACTACGAGCAGTACTTC. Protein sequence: CASRGQTNYEQYF.

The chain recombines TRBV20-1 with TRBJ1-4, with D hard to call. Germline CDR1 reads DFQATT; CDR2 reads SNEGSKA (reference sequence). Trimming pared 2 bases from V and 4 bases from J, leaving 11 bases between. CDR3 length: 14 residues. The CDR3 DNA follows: TGCAGTGCTAGATCTACGAAAGATAATGAAAAACTGTTTTTT. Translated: CSARSTKDNEKLFF.

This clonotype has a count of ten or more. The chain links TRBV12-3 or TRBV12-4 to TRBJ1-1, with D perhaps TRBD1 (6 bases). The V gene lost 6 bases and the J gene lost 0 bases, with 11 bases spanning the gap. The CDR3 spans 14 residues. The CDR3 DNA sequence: TGTGCCAGCAGCCTGGACAGCCTGAACACTGAAGCTTTCTTT. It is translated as CASSLDSLNTEAFF.

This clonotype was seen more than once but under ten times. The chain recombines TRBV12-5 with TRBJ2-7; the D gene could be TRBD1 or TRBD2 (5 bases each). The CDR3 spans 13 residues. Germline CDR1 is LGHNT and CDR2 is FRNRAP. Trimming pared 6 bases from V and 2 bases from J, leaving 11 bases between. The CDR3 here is CASGRGGTYEQYF. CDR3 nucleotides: TGTGCTAGTGGCCGGGGCGGTACCTACGAGCAGTACTTC.

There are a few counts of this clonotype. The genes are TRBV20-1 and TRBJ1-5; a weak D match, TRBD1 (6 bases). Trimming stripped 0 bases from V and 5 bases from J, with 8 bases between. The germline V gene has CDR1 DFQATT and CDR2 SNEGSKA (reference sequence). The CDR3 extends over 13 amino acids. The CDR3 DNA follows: TGCAGTGCTAGAGAGGAGGGGGATCAGCCCCAGCATTTT. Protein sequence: CSAREEGDQPQHF.

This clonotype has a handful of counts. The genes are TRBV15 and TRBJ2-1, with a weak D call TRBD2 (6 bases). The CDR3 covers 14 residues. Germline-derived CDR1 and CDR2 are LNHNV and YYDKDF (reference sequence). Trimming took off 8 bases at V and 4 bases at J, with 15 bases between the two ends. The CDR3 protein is CATGGDGEYNEQFF. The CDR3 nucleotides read TGTGCCACCGGAGGGGACGGGGAATACAATGAGCAGTTCTTC.

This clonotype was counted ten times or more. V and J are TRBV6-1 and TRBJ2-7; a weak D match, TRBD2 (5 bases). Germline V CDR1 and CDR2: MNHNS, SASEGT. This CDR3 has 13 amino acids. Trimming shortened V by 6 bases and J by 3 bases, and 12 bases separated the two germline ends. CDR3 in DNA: TGTGCCAGCAGCCTCGACGGAGGCTACGAGCAGTACTTC. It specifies CASSLDGGYEQYF.

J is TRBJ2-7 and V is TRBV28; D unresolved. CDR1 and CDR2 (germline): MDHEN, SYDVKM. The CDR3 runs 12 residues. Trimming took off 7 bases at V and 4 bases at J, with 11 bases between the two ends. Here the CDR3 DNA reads TGTGCCAGCAATAGGTTCGGATACGAGCAGTACTTC. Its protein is CASNRFGYEQYF.